This TCR beta chain was identified in a study of T cell repertoires in cytomegalovirus infection. Study-wide background: Selected CMV epitopes included recently identified HLA-C-restricted ones as well as well-studied HLA-B-restricted ones. CMV infection plus the matching HLA type was flagged by public TCR beta signatures.

Study results and caveats: Identification of carriers of CMV plus the relevant HLA was performed using cumulative public TCR beta family frequency. In two of eight donors, the top clonotype was HLA-C-restricted CMV-specific.

TCRdb used MiXCR to reprocess the reads, holding one entry per CDR3 protein. The data show hundreds of thousands of distinct CDR3 sequences, 33% seen once. V was pared by 6 bases and J by 3 bases, with 17 bases between. The CDR3 spans 16 residues. The germline CDR1 and CDR2 sequences are LNHDA and SQIVND (reference sequence). This clonotype was seen a handful of times. Its specificity is unknown. Source: cultured PBMCs, taken from culture after CMV antigen stimulation. The sequence was collected from a human donor in good health (CMV status not recorded). Some clones in this sample may be carry-over from other donors' samples. The chain carries TRBV19 and TRBJ2-2, with TRBD2 as a possible D gene (5 bases). CDR3 nucleotide sequence: TGTGCCAGTAGGGGAGTATATACGGTGGACACCGGGGAGCTGTTTTTT. It specifies CASRGVYTVDTGELFF.